A selection of T cell receptor beta chains follows, all from one sample in a study of control samples from healthy donors and cancer patients. The assay was immunoSEQ multiplex PCR, and TCRdb's table has in-frame clones only and misses some. The table shows roughly 130,000 clones, with under 95% occurring only once. The specimen sequenced was PBMCs. The receptors here all came from a middle-aged man with head and neck cancer. CDR3s include the opening cysteine and the closing phenylalanine or tryptophan. Each record gives: clone size, CDR3 length, V gene, D gene, J gene, CDR3 protein, CDR3 DNA. A D gene is named only where the DNA matches it firmly. Rows may omit the clone size; those that give it use once, few, many or a size class.

NA	17	TRBV9	TRBD1	TRBJ1-4	CASSVATGGGQDHRLFF	TGTGCCAGCAGCGTAGCTACAGGGGGAGGGCAGGACCATCGACTGTTTTTT
NA	12	TRBV12-3/TRBV12-4	NA	TRBJ1-1	CASRNGDTEAFF	TGTGCCAGCAGAAATGGGGACACTGAAGCTTTCTTT
NA	16	TRBV7-9	TRBD1	TRBJ2-3	CASSPGTGTRTDTQYF	TGTGCCAGCAGCCCCGGGACAGGGACTCGCACAGATACGCAGTATTTT
NA	15	TRBV9	NA	TRBJ1-4	CASSGDGATNEKLFF	TGTGCCAGCAGCGGGGACGGCGCAACTAATGAAAAACTGTTTTTT
NA	15	TRBV5-4	NA	TRBJ1-2	CASSPPSPGIDGYTF	TGTGCCAGCAGCCCCCCCTCCCCGGGTATTGACGGCTACACCTTC
NA	13	TRBV18	NA	TRBJ2-2	CASSPGVSGELFF	TGTGCCAGCTCACCAGGGGTCTCCGGGGAGCTGTTTTTT
NA	15	TRBV5-4	NA	TRBJ1-1	CASSIDFRDESEAFF	TGTGCCAGCAGCATTGACTTTCGCGACGAGTCTGAAGCTTTCTTT
NA	15	TRBV6-5	TRBD2	TRBJ2-1	CASSLAGSSYNEQFF	TGTGCCAGCAGCTTAGCGGGGAGCTCCTACAATGAGCAGTTCTTC
few	16	TRBV7-9	TRBD2	TRBJ2-7	CASTPGDLAGSYEQYF	TGTGCCAGCACCCCGGGGGATCTAGCGGGCTCCTACGAGCAGTACTTC
few	16	TRBV9	TRBD1	TRBJ2-5	CASSPPGQGAGETQYF	TGTGCCAGCAGCCCTCCGGGACAGGGGGCCGGAGAGACCCAGTACTTC
NA	14	TRBV5-6	NA	TRBJ1-1	CASSLRRGSTEAFF	TGTGCCAGCAGCTTGAGACGCGGGAGCACTGAAGCTTTCTTT
NA	14	TRBV24-1	NA	TRBJ1-1	CATSDNSLNTEAFF	TGTGCCACCAGTGATAACAGCTTGAACACTGAAGCTTTCTTT
NA	16	TRBV4-1	TRBD2	TRBJ2-3	CASSPVAGVRTDTQYF	TGCGCCAGCAGCCCTGTAGCGGGGGTACGCACAGATACGCAGTATTTT
few	11	TRBV12-3/TRBV12-4	NA	TRBJ2-5	CASSFGETQYF	TGTGCCAGCAGTTTTGGGGAGACCCAGTACTTC
NA	15	TRBV6-5	TRBD1	TRBJ1-2	CASSYKATGLYGYTF	TGTGCCAGCAGTTACAAAGCGACAGGGCTTTATGGCTACACCTTC
NA	13	TRBV7-9	NA	TRBJ2-7	CASSLGDSYEQYF	TGTGCCAGCAGCTTAGGGGACTCCTACGAGCAGTACTTC
NA	16	TRBV11-2	TRBD1	TRBJ2-3	CASSLGQGQSTDTQYF	TGTGCCAGCAGCTTAGGACAGGGGCAGAGCACAGATACGCAGTATTTT
NA	11	TRBV20-1	NA	TRBJ2-3	CSAIFTDTQYF	TGCAGTGCTATTTTCACAGATACGCAGTATTTT
NA	15	TRBV9	NA	TRBJ1-2	CASSVVVGGAVGYTF	TGTGCCAGCAGCGTAGTGGTGGGGGGCGCGGTTGGCTACACCTTC
NA	16	TRBV5-6	NA	TRBJ2-2	CASSIVYLGGSGELFF	TGTGCCAGCAGCATCGTATACCTCGGGGGAAGCGGGGAGCTGTTTTTT
NA	15	TRBV4-3	TRBD2	TRBJ2-7	CASSRGTSGGEEQYF	TGCGCCAGCAGCCGCGGGACTAGCGGGGGTGAGGAGCAGTACTTC
NA	15	TRBV3-1/TRBV3-2	NA	TRBJ1-3	CASSLGPRGGNTIYF	TGTGCCAGCAGCCTGGGACCTAGGGGAGGAAACACCATATATTTT
NA	14	TRBV6-5	TRBD1	TRBJ1-2	CASKTGTAMYGYTF	TGTGCCAGCAAAACCGGGACAGCGATGTATGGCTACACCTTC
once	19	TRBV19	NA	TRBJ1-4	CASRARFVSRTEDEEKLFF	TGTGCCAGTAGGGCCCGATTCGTTAGCCGTACAGAAGATGAGGAAAAACTGTTTTTT
once	13	TRBV12-5	NA	TRBJ1-6	CASGLGGGSPLHF	TGTGCTAGTGGTTTAGGGGGAGGATCACCCCTCCACTTT
once	18	TRBV7-6	TRBD1	TRBJ1-4	CASSRRDRLIGTNEKLFF	TGTGCCAGCAGCCGCAGGGACAGACTAATCGGCACTAATGAAAAACTGTTTTTT
NA	15	TRBV5-4	NA	TRBJ1-1	CASSGGRLGNTEAFF	TGTGCCAGCAGCGGGGGCCGCCTGGGAAACACTGAAGCTTTCTTT
NA	13	TRBV30	TRBD1	TRBJ2-7	CASPGQGPYEQYF	TGTGCCTCACCGGGACAGGGGCCTTACGAGCAGTACTTC
NA	14	TRBV6-4	TRBD1	TRBJ2-3	CASSRDRDTDTQYF	TGTGCCAGCAGTCGGGACAGAGACACAGATACGCAGTATTTT
NA	13	TRBV6-2/TRBV6-3	NA	TRBJ1-5	CASSPGQPRPQHF	TGTGCCAGCAGCCCTGGACAGCCCAGGCCCCAGCATTTT
NA	16	TRBV4-3	NA	TRBJ2-3	CASSQGEGAYTDTQYF	TGCGCCAGCAGCCAAGGGGAGGGGGCATACACAGATACGCAGTATTTT
NA	13	TRBV14	NA	TRBJ1-6	CASSQAPLSPLHF	TGTGCCAGCAGCCAAGCCCCTCTTTCACCCCTCCACTTT
NA	13	TRBV7-6	NA	TRBJ2-2	CASSPNGGRELFF	TGTGCCAGCAGCCCCAATGGAGGGCGGGAGCTGTTTTTT
NA	15	TRBV7-3	NA	TRBJ2-7	CASSLSPASSYEQYF	TGTGCCAGCAGCTTAAGTCCCGCAAGCTCCTACGAGCAGTACTTC
NA	14	TRBV7-9	NA	TRBJ1-6	CASSPIKGRLTLHF	TGTGCCAGCAGCCCCATTAAGGGGCGCTTGACCCTCCACTTT
NA	15	TRBV7-2	NA	TRBJ2-3	CASSPVQGGADTQYF	TGTGCCAGCAGCCCGGTACAGGGGGGGGCAGATACGCAGTATTTT
NA	15	TRBV2	NA	TRBJ2-1	CASTRVGGSYNEQFF	TGTGCCAGCACTAGAGTGGGGGGCTCCTACAATGAGCAGTTCTTC
NA	13	TRBV28	TRBD1	TRBJ1-4	CASNDRGEEKLFF	TGTGCCAGCAATGACAGGGGGGAAGAAAAACTGTTTTTT
once	15	TRBV15	TRBD1	TRBJ1-2	CATNERTGINYGYTF	TGTGCCACCAATGAGAGGACAGGAATTAACTATGGCTACACCTTC
NA	13	TRBV30	NA	TRBJ1-3	CAWRRGAGNTIYF	TGTGCCTGGAGAAGAGGGGCTGGAAACACCATATATTTT
NA	13	TRBV7-2	NA	TRBJ2-1	CASRALVYNEQFF	TGTGCCAGCAGGGCCCTGGTCTACAATGAGCAGTTCTTC
NA	13	TRBV18	NA	TRBJ1-1	CASSPTRSVEAFF	TGTGCCAGCTCACCCACAAGGTCCGTGGAAGCTTTCTTT
NA	12	TRBV27	NA	TRBJ1-1	CASKDGNTEAFF	TGTGCCAGCAAGGACGGGAACACTGAAGCTTTCTTT
NA	13	TRBV14	NA	TRBJ2-5	CASSRSLGETQYF	TGTGCCAGCAGCCGTAGCCTAGGCGAGACCCAGTACTTC
NA	13	TRBV30	NA	TRBJ2-7	CAWSGGGAGKQYF	TGTGCCTGGAGCGGAGGGGGGGCTGGAAAGCAGTACTTC
NA	13	TRBV11-3	NA	TRBJ2-5	CASSFFPGETQYF	TGTGCCAGCAGCTTTTTCCCGGGTGAGACCCAGTACTTC
NA	17	TRBV6-2/TRBV6-3	NA	TRBJ2-1	CASSYSPPGGLYNEQFF	TGTGCCAGCAGTTACTCCCCCCCGGGGGGCCTCTACAATGAGCAGTTCTTC
NA	13	TRBV27	NA	TRBJ2-3	CASSLRGGGTQYF	TGTGCCAGCAGTCTCAGGGGTGGGGGGACGCAGTATTTT
NA	16	TRBV7-9	NA	TRBJ2-2	CASSLVSHGNTGELFF	TGTGCCAGCAGCTTAGTCTCACACGGGAACACCGGGGAGCTGTTTTTT
few	14	TRBV4-2	TRBD1	TRBJ2-7	CASSETGEAYEQYF	TGTGCCAGCAGCGAGACAGGGGAGGCCTACGAGCAGTACTTC
NA	15	TRBV7-9	NA	TRBJ2-5	CASSLHQGSIETQYF	TGTGCCAGCAGCCTACATCAGGGTTCCATAGAGACCCAGTACTTC
NA	14	TRBV13	NA	TRBJ2-5	CASSLGGVRETQYF	TGTGCCAGCAGCTTAGGAGGGGTGAGAGAGACCCAGTACTTC
NA	14	TRBV6-5	NA	TRBJ1-5	CASLLTTGNQPQHF	TGTGCCAGCCTCCTTACAACAGGGAATCAGCCCCAGCATTTT
NA	15	TRBV5-3	TRBD2	TRBJ2-5	CARSPGTSGQETQYF	TGTGCCAGAAGCCCCGGGACTAGCGGGCAAGAGACCCAGTACTTC
once	17	TRBV5-4	TRBD2	TRBJ2-2	CASSFGLAMSNTGELFF	TGTGCCAGCAGCTTCGGACTAGCGATGTCGAACACCGGGGAGCTGTTTTTT
NA	12	TRBV12-3/TRBV12-4	NA	TRBJ1-5	CASSLTAQPQHF	TGTGCCAGCAGTTTAACGGCTCAGCCCCAGCATTTT
NA	12	TRBV28	TRBD2	TRBJ2-5	CASTGGEETQYF	TGTGCCAGCACCGGGGGGGAGGAGACCCAGTACTTC
NA	13	TRBV6-5	NA	TRBJ2-7	CASTPGYQGEQYF	TGTGCCAGCACCCCAGGGTATCAAGGGGAGCAGTACTTC
NA	15	TRBV28	NA	TRBJ1-2	CASRISPLANYGYTF	TGTGCCAGCAGAATTTCCCCTCTAGCTAACTATGGCTACACCTTC